The 12 T cell receptor beta chains below were found in one sample sequenced in a study of cytomegalovirus exposure and HLA in healthy donors. Primers included in the PCR were 60 Vbeta and 13 Jbeta primers. The repertoire was sequenced with immunoSEQ multiplex PCR; TCRdb's copy has only in-frame clones and lacks some. The sample carries 200,000 to 250,000 clones, 65% to 75% recorded once. Sample: PBMCs. Receptors were obtained from a woman aged 25 to 39 in good health and CMV-seronegative.

The chain combines TRBV4-2 with TRBJ2-5; D is ambiguous. Deletions cut 2 bases from V and 1 base from J, with 17 bases between. CDR1 is LGHNA, CDR2 YNFKEQ, per germline. There are 17 residues in the CDR3. The CDR3 sequence is CASSQNSPGQAQETQYF. The CDR3 coding sequence is TGTGCCAGCAGCCAAAACTCTCCAGGTCAGGCCCAAGAGACCCAGTACTTC.

The chain links TRBV13 to TRBJ1-1; D is unclear. V gave up 4 bases and J gave up 3 bases, with 15 bases separating them. CDR3 length equals 15 residues. CDR1 and CDR2 from the germline V gene are PRHDT and FYEKMQ (reference sequence). This CDR3 reads CASSSLTTGYTEAFF. DNA for the CDR3: TGTGCCAGCAGCTCTCTCACTACGGGATACACTGAAGCTTTCTTT.

The rearrangement uses TRBV14 and TRBJ1-2; D gene ambiguous. Trimming took 0 bases from V and 4 from J, leaving 9 bases between them. This CDR3 has 14 residues. Germline V CDR1 and CDR2: SGHDN, FVKESK. CDR3 region: CASSQESQAYGYTF. CDR3 nucleotide sequence: TGTGCCAGCAGCCAAGAGTCGCAGGCCTATGGCTACACCTTC.

This rearrangement joins TRBV7-9 to TRBJ2-5, with 10 bases identical to TRBD1. This CDR3 comprises 14 residues. Germline trimming cut 4 bases from V and 3 bases from J; bases unmatched to any gene: 2. Per germline, CDR1 SEHNR and CDR2 FQNEAQ (reference sequence). CDR3 sequence reads: CASSSTGGEETQYF. DNA of the CDR3: TGTGCCAGCAGCTCGACAGGGGGCGAAGAGACCCAGTACTTC.

The chain couples TRBV9 to TRBJ2-5; no reliable D call. The J call is uncertain, as TRBJ2-7 better fits the DNA end. Germline CDR1 is SGDLS and CDR2 is YYNGEE. The CDR3 runs 14 residues. CDR3 nucleotide sequence: TGTGCCAGCAGCGTAGTTGCGGCCTCCTACGAGCAGTACTTC. Protein sequence: CASSVVAASYEQYF.

There are a few counts of this clone. The rearrangement links TRBV19 to TRBJ2-2; 7 nucleotides agree with TRBD1. V lost 7 bases and J lost 4; bases outside the gene matches: 3. Germline CDR1 is LNHDA and CDR2 is SQIVND (reference sequence). This CDR3 is built from 13 residues. The DNA of the CDR3 is TGTGCCAGTAAAGGGGGCGGCACCGGGGAGCTGTTTTTT. Its protein product is CASKGGGTGELFF.

The chain recombines TRBV6-5 with TRBJ1-1; D is unresolved. The CDR3 consists of 13 residues. CDR1 and CDR2 (germline): MNHEY, SVGAGI. Deletions cut 5 bases from V and 1 base from J, with 8 bases between. CDR3 bases: TGTGCCAGCAGTCGAGGGAGGAACACTGAAGCTTTCTTT. This sequence encodes CASSRGRNTEAFF.

This clone was found a few times. The V and J genes are TRBV19 and TRBJ1-5, with 8 bases matching TRBD1. CDR1 is LNHDA, CDR2 SQIVND, per germline (reference sequence). Germline trimming cut 1 base from V and 2 bases from J; bases unmatched to any gene: 7. The CDR3 extends over 17 amino acids. DNA for the CDR3: TGTGCCAGTAGTATAGCAGACAGGGGTTGGGGCAATCAGCCCCAGCATTTT. It encodes CASSIADRGWGNQPQHF. Combining the CDR3 with reference TRBV19 and TRBJ1-5 gives the whole variable domain DGGITQSPKYLFRKEGQNVTLSCEQNLNHDAMYWYRQDPGQGLRLIYYSQIVNDFQKGDIAEGYSVSREKKESFPLTVTSAQKNPTAFYLCASSIADRGWGNQPQHFGDGTRLSIL.

This clone appeared a few times. The chain has TRBV6-5 and TRBJ1-1; D is unresolved. CDR1 and CDR2 from the germline V gene are MNHEY and SVGAGI. Trimming left V 2 bases short and J 1 base short, with 11 bases between. CDR3 length: 15 amino acids. The CDR3: CASSYTGNQNTEAFF. The CDR3 DNA reads TGTGCCAGCAGTTACACGGGTAATCAGAACACTGAAGCTTTCTTT.

This chain uses TRBV7-2 with TRBJ1-2; TRBD1 might be the D (6 bases). V dropped 6 bases and J dropped 2 bases, with 13 bases sitting between them. CDR1 and CDR2 from the germline V gene are SGHTA and FQGNSA. This CDR3 has 14 amino acids. CDR3 DNA sequence: TGTGCCAGCAGGCGGACCGGACAGAACTATGGCTACACCTTC. The encoded protein is CASRRTGQNYGYTF.

The chain employs TRBV7-6 and TRBJ1-1; possible D gene TRBD1, 5 bases. Germline CDR1 is SGHVS and CDR2 is FNYEAQ. The CDR3 is 12 amino acids. The germline V and J ends were trimmed by 4 bases and 4 bases, with 7 bases remaining between them. This chain's CDR3 is CASSSGGTEAFF. The CDR3 DNA reads as TGTGCCAGCAGCTCGGGGGGCACTGAAGCTTTCTTT.

The chain uses TRBV11-2 and TRBJ1-1; D unclear. This CDR3 spans 15 amino acids. The germline V and J ends were trimmed by 4 bases and 0 bases, with 12 bases remaining between them. The germline CDR1 and CDR2 sequences are SGHAT and FQNNGV. Written as DNA, the CDR3 is TGTGCCAGCAGCTACCCTACAGCTATGAACACTGAAGCTTTCTTT. Translated: CASSYPTAMNTEAFF. Filled out from reference TRBV11-2 and TRBJ1-1, the complete variable domain reads EAGVAQSPRYKIIEKRQSVAFWCNPISGHATLYWYQQILGQGPKLLIQFQNNGVVDDSQLPKDRFSAERLKGVDSTLKIQPAKLEDSAVYLCASSYPTAMNTEAFFGQGTRLTVV.